This T cell receptor (beta chain) was identified during a study of T cells in Graves' hyperthyroidism and ophthalmopathy. This CDR3 is built from 14 residues. Losses at the gene ends were 3 bases for V and 4 bases for J; bases not matched to a gene: 4. Germline CDR1 and CDR2: MDHEN and SYDVKM. This clonotype was recorded at least ten times. Amplified TCR beta CDR3 regions derived from RNA transcripts. First-round RT-PCR of the TCR CDR3 relied on the HTBI primer set. Via MiXCR, TCRdb re-called the multiplex PCR reads, giving one row per CDR3 protein. The sample consists of more than 300,000 distinct CDR3 sequences, about 15% of them appearing once. The diagnostic basis comprised clinical symptoms, serum thyroxine and TRAb, thyroid ultrasound and orbital computed tomography. Each 10 ml fresh peripheral blood draw supplied the PBMCs.

The receptor's source is a woman aged 30 to 39 with Graves' hyperthyroidism that later progressed to Graves' ophthalmopathy. This sequence joins TRBV28 and TRBJ2-7; 9 bases agree with TRBD1. Sequenced material: blood. The CDR3 nucleotides are TGTGCCAGCAGTTTCCCCGGGACAGGGTACGAGCAGTACTTC. Protein product: CASSFPGTGYEQYF.